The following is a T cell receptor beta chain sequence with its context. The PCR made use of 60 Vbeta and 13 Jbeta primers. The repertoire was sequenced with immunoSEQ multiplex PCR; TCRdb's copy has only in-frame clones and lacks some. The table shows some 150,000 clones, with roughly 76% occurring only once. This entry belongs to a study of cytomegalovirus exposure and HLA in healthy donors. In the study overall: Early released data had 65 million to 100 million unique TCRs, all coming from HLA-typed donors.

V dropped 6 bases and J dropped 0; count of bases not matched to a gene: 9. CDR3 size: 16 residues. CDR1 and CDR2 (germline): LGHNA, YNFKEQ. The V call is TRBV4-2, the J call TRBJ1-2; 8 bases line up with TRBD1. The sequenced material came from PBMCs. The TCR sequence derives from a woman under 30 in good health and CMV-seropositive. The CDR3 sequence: CASRGPGQDANYGYTF. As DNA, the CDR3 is TGTGCCAGCAGGGGACCGGGACAGGACGCTAACTATGGCTACACCTTC.